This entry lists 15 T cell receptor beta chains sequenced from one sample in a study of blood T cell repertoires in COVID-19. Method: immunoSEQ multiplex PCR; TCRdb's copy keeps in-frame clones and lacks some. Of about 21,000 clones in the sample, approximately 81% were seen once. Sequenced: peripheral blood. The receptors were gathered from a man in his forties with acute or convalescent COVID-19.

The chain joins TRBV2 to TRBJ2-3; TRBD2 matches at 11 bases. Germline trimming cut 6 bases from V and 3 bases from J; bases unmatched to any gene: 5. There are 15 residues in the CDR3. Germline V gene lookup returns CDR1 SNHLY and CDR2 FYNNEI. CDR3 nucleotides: TGTGCCAGCAGGACCGGGACTAGCGGTACAGATACGCAGTATTTT. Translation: CASRTGTSGTDTQYF.

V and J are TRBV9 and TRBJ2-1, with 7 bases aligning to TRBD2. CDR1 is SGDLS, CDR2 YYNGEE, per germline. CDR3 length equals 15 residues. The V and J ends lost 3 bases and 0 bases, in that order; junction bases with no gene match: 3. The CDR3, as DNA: TGTGCCAGCAGCGGAGCGGGAAGCTCCTACAATGAGCAGTTCTTC. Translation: CASSGAGSSYNEQFF.

CDR3 nucleotides: TGCGCCAGCAGCTTGCAAGGACAGGGGGCGCAGTATTTT. This sequence encodes CASSLQGQGAQYF. The V call is TRBV5-1, the J call TRBJ2-3; 10 bases agree with TRBD1. Germline trimming cut 1 base from V and 10 bases from J; bases unmatched to any gene: 3. Germline CDR1 SGHRS, CDR2 YFSETQ. The CDR3 runs to 13 residues.

DNA for the CDR3: TGCGCCAGCAGCCCCCGACTAGCGGGCCGCACAGATACGCAGTATTTT. Translating gives CASSPRLAGRTDTQYF. This chain uses TRBV5-1 with TRBJ2-3; 10 bases align to TRBD2. CDR3 length: 16 amino acids. Trimming at V came to 4 bases and at J to 1 base, leaving 6 bases not matched to a gene. CDR1 and CDR2 (germline): SGHRS, YFSETQ.

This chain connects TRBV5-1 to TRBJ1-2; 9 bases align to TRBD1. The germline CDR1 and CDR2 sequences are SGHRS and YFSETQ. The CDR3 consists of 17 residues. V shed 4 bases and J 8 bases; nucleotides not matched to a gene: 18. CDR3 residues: CASSKTGTGMSSGGYTF. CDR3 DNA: TGCGCCAGCAGCAAAACCGGGACAGGGATGTCATCGGGCGGCTACACCTTC.

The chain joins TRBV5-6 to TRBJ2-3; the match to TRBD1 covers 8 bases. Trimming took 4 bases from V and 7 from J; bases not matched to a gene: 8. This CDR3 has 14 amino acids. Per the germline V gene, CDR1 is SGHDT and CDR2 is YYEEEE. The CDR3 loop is CASSPGQGAHTQYF. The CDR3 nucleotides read TGTGCCAGCAGCCCTGGGCAGGGGGCCCATACGCAGTATTTT.

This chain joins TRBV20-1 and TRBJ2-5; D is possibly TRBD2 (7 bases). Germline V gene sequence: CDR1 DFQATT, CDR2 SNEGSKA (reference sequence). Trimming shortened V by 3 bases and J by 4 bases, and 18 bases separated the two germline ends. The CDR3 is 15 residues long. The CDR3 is CSASVGGQAGETQYF. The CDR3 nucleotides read TGCAGTGCTAGTGTCGGGGGGCAGGCGGGAGAGACCCAGTACTTC.

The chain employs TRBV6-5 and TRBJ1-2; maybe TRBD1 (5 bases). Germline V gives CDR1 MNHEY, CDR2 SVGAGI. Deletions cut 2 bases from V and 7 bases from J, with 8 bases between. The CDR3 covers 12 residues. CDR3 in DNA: TGTGCCAGCAGTTACGCAGGGTCTGGCTACACCTTC. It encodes CASSYAGSGYTF.

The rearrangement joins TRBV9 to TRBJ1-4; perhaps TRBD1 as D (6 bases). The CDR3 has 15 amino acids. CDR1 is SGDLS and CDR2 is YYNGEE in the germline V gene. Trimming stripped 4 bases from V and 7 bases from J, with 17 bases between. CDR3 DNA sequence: TGTGCCAGCAGCACTATCAGGGGAGAAGGTGAAAAACTGTTTTTT. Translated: CASSTIRGEGEKLFF.

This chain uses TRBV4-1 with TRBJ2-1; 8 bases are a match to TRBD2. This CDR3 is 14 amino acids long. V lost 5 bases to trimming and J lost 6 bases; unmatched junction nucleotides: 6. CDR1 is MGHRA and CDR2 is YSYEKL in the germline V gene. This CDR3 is CASSFGTSRNEQFF. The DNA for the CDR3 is TGCGCCAGCAGCTTTGGGACTAGTCGCAATGAGCAGTTCTTC.

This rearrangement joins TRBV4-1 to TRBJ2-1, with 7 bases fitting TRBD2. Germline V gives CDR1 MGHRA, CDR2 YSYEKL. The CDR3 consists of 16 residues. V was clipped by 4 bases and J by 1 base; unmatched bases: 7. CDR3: CASSPVGAGSYNEQFF. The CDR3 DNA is TGCGCCAGCAGCCCAGTAGGAGCGGGGTCCTACAATGAGCAGTTCTTC.

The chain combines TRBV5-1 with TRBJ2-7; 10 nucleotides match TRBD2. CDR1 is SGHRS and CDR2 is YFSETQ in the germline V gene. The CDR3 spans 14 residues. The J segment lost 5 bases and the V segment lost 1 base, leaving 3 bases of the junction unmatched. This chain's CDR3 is CASSLTSGTNEQYF. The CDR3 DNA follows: TGCGCCAGCAGCTTGACTAGCGGGACCAACGAGCAGTACTTC.

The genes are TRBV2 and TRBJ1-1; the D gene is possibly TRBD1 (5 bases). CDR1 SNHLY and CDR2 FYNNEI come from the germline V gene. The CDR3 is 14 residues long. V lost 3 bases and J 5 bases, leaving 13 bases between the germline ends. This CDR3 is CASSEGEGWTEAFF. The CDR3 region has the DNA TGTGCCAGCAGTGAGGGGGAGGGTTGGACTGAAGCTTTCTTT.

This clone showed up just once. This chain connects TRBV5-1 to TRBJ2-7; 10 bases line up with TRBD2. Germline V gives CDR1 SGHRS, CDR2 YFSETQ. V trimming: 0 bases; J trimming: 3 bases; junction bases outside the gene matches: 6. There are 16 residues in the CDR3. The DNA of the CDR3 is TGCGCCAGCAGCTTGGCCGCAGCGGGAGGGTTCTACGAGCAGTACTTC. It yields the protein CASSLAAAGGFYEQYF.

Here the CDR3 DNA reads TGTGCCAGCTCACCTACCGGGACAGGGGACGTTATAGGTGGCTACACCTTC. It translates to CASSPTGTGDVIGGYTF. The chain carries TRBV18 and TRBJ1-2, with TRBD1 matching 10 bases. The germline CDR1 and CDR2 sequences are KGHSH and LQKENI. CDR3 length equals 17 residues. J lost 7 bases, V lost 3 bases, and 14 bases had no gene match.